These 22 T cell receptor beta chains were sequenced from one sample in a study of blood T cells in healthy people across ages. A sample-barcoded 5' primer and a J-beta primer mix were used in a second PCR of about 6 to 12 cycles. TCRdb re-called the 5' RACE reads through MiXCR, storing one row per CDR3 protein. The table has 1.5 million to 2 million distinct CDR3 sequences, approximately 32% seen once. The specimen was blood. Receptors originate from a woman in her thirties in good health.

The chain recombines TRBV29-1 with TRBJ2-1; no firm D call. Germline values: CDR1 SQVTM, CDR2 ANQGSEA. Trimming stripped 4 bases from V and 0 bases from J, with 10 bases between. This CDR3 comprises 14 residues. The CDR3: CSVAHPSSYNEQFF. CDR3 coding DNA: TGCAGCGTTGCCCACCCAAGCTCCTACAATGAGCAGTTCTTC.

This clonotype has only a few counts. The chain is built from TRBV7-6 and TRBJ2-5; 8 bases fit TRBD2. The CDR3 spans 18 residues. Germline loops: CDR1 SGHVS, CDR2 FNYEAQ. V was clipped by 1 base and J by 1 base; unmatched bases: 11. CDR3 loop: CASSLDLWRGEIQETQYF. The CDR3 coding sequence is TGTGCCAGCAGCTTAGACCTTTGGCGGGGGGAAATCCAAGAGACCCAGTACTTC.

V and J are TRBV7-9 and TRBJ2-7, with TRBD2 matching 10 bases. After removal of 4 bases from V and 6 bases from J, the junction contained 9 bases not matched to a gene. The CDR3 is 15 amino acids. From germline, CDR1 is SEHNR and CDR2 FQNEAQ (reference sequence). The CDR3 protein is CASSSRPSGSREQYF. As DNA, the CDR3 is TGTGCCAGCAGCTCCCGACCTAGCGGGAGCCGCGAGCAGTACTTC.

This clonotype was seen only a few times. The rearrangement uses TRBV6-2 or TRBV6-3 and TRBJ1-5; D possibly corresponds to TRBD1 (5 bases). The CDR3 is 14 amino acids. V dropped 6 bases and J dropped 6 bases, with 15 bases sitting between them. Germline assignment: CDR1 MNHEY and CDR2 SVGEGT. CDR3 coding DNA: TGTGCCAGCAGCTTTACCGCAGGGAGTCAGCCCCAGCATTTT. Translation gives CASSFTAGSQPQHF.

The chain carries TRBV20-1 and TRBJ2-1; 12 bases agree with TRBD2. CDR1 and CDR2 from the germline V gene are DFQATT and SNEGSKA (reference sequence). V lost 7 bases, J lost 2 bases, and 12 bases stayed unmatched. CDR3 length: 17 amino acids. CDR3 in amino acids: CSVQGTSGSETYNEQFF. The CDR3 coding sequence is TGCAGTGTCCAAGGGACTAGCGGGTCGGAGACCTACAATGAGCAGTTCTTC.

The chain carries TRBV30 and TRBJ1-4; possibly TRBD1 for D (6 bases). V was clipped by 4 bases and J by 6 bases, with 18 bases between them. The CDR3 length is 15 residues. CDR1 is GTSNPN, CDR2 SVGIG, per germline (reference sequence). CDR3 coding DNA: TGTGCCTGGATAAGGAGGGGGGGAGGAGATGAAAAACTGTTTTTT. Protein sequence: CAWIRRGGGDEKLFF.

The rearrangement joins TRBV5-5 to TRBJ2-1; tentatively, D is TRBD2 (6 bases). This CDR3 has 15 residues. Trimming cost V 5 bases and J 4 bases, with 16 bases left between them. From germline, CDR1 is SGHKS and CDR2 YYEKEE (reference sequence). Written as DNA, the CDR3 is TGTGCCAGCAGGCCGGGGCTAGCGTCGTACAATGAGCAGTTCTTC. Protein sequence: CASRPGLASYNEQFF.

The J gene is TRBJ1-2, the V gene TRBV5-5, with D possibly being TRBD1 (6 bases). V was pared by 5 bases and J by 2 bases, with 13 bases between. The length of the CDR3 is 14 residues. Germline V gene sequence: CDR1 SGHKS, CDR2 YYEKEE (reference sequence). The CDR3 loop reads CASRPKQGNYGYTF. The CDR3 nucleotides read TGTGCCAGCAGACCAAAACAGGGAAACTATGGCTACACCTTC.

The genes are TRBV20-1 and TRBJ2-1; D is ambiguous. V was clipped by 2 bases and J by 2 bases, with 4 bases between them. There are 12 residues in the CDR3. Germline V CDR1 and CDR2: DFQATT, SNEGSKA (reference sequence). The CDR3 DNA reads TGCAGTGCTAGACCACCCTACAATGAGCAGTTCTTC. Its translation is CSARPPYNEQFF.

This clonotype was counted a few times. The gene calls are TRBV25-1 and TRBJ1-4, with D perhaps matching TRBD1 (6 bases). The CDR3 has 16 amino acids. Germline CDR1 and CDR2: MGHDK and SYGVNS. V lost 0 bases and J lost 5, with 13 bases in between. CDR3 coding DNA: TGTGCCAGCAGTGAATATACGACAGGCGTCAATGAAAAACTGTTTTTT. It is translated as CASSEYTTGVNEKLFF.

This chain links TRBV7-3 with TRBJ1-4; D unresolved. The length of the CDR3 is 15 residues. Germline assignment: CDR1 SGHTA and CDR2 FQGTGA. V was shortened by 1 base and J by 8 bases, with 14 bases between the two germline ends. CDR3 protein: CASSLKKASKEKLFF. For the CDR3, the DNA is TGTGCCAGCAGCTTAAAAAAGGCCTCAAAGGAAAAACTGTTTTTT.

As concerns this clonotype: A read error may account for a junction end that differs from germline. V usage is TRBV5-1 and J usage is TRBJ2-7; no reliable D call. This CDR3 has 15 amino acids. Germline assignment: CDR1 SGHRS and CDR2 YFSETQ. CDR3 region: CASGLASTLGYEQYF. In DNA, the CDR3 is TGCGCCAGCGGCTTGGCCTCTACCCTTGGCTACGAGCAGTACTTC.

This clonotype came up once. The chain combines TRBV6-1 with TRBJ1-5; no clear D gene. Germline V CDR1 and CDR2: MNHNS, SASEGT. V lost 5 bases and J lost 2, with 16 bases in between. The length of the CDR3 is 16 residues. Here the CDR3 DNA reads TGTGCCAGCAGTCCCGTTGGTCGGACCGGCAATCAGCCCCAGCATTTT. It encodes CASSPVGRTGNQPQHF.

The sample holds a few counts of this clonotype. The rearrangement uses TRBV5-1 and TRBJ2-1; perhaps TRBD2 as D (6 bases). The germline V gene has CDR1 SGHRS and CDR2 YFSETQ. This CDR3 comprises 13 residues. Trimming removed 5 bases at V and 7 bases at J, with 13 bases between. CDR3 nucleotides: TGCGCCAGCAGAGATACTAGCACGAATGAGCAGTTCTTC. It encodes CASRDTSTNEQFF. Variable domain in full (rest from reference TRBV5-1 and TRBJ2-1): KAGVTQTPRYLIKTRGQQVTLSCSPISGHRSVSWYQQTPGQGLQFLFEYFSETQRNKGNFPGRFSGRQFSNSRSEMNVSTLELGDSALYLCASRDTSTNEQFFGPGTRLTVL.

This clonotype was seen only a few times. The chain joins TRBV30 to TRBJ2-7; D is undetermined. Germline V gene data show CDR1 as GTSNPN and CDR2 as SVGIG (reference sequence). The CDR3 sequence is 12 residues long. V was cut by 2 bases and J by 3 bases, with 8 bases left in between. CDR3 DNA: TGTGCCTGGAGTCCACCTGGCTACGAGCAGTACTTC. Encoded protein: CAWSPPGYEQYF.

This clonotype has more than one count but fewer than ten. V and J are TRBV27 and TRBJ1-5, with D perhaps TRBD1 (5 bases). Germline V gene lookup returns CDR1 MNHEY and CDR2 SMNVEV (reference sequence). Trimming stripped 0 bases from V and 6 bases from J, with 15 bases between. The CDR3 is made up of 16 amino acids. CDR3 protein: CASSLSSDGGSQPQHF. The CDR3 nucleotides are TGTGCCAGCAGTTTATCGAGCGACGGGGGGAGTCAGCCCCAGCATTTT.

The rearrangement links TRBV9 to TRBJ2-7; TRBD1 is a possible D gene (5 bases). CDR3 length: 13 amino acids. V was trimmed by 4 bases and J by 2 bases, leaving 10 bases between them. Germline-derived CDR1 and CDR2 are SGDLS and YYNGEE. In DNA form, the CDR3 reads TGTGCCAGCAGCCCAGGGATGGCCTACGAGCAGTACTTC. Protein: CASSPGMAYEQYF.

The chain recombines TRBV11-2 with TRBJ2-1; perhaps TRBD2 as D (7 bases). Trimming took off 3 bases at V and 6 bases at J, with 21 bases between the two ends. The CDR3 sequence is 17 residues long. Germline values: CDR1 SGHAT, CDR2 FQNNGV. The CDR3 protein is CASSFFWGGGKRNEQFF. The CDR3 DNA reads TGTGCCAGCAGCTTTTTCTGGGGGGGCGGAAAACGCAATGAGCAGTTCTTC.

The CDR3 sequence is CASRYTGGANQPQHF. The CDR3 DNA reads as TGTGCCAGCAGATACACAGGGGGCGCCAATCAGCCCCAGCATTTT. The genes are TRBV27 and TRBJ1-5, with 9 bases matching TRBD1. The ends lost 6 bases at V and 3 bases at J; junction bases unmatched: 6. The CDR3 consists of 15 residues. Germline lookup yields CDR1 MNHEY and CDR2 SMNVEV (reference sequence).

About this clonotype: A much bigger clone sits one base away, suggesting this may be a read error. The rearrangement links TRBV9 to TRBJ2-3, with 13 bases identical to TRBD2. CDR3 size: 15 residues. Germline CDR1 and CDR2: SGDLS and YYNGEE. The CDR3 nucleotides read TGTGCCAGCAGCCCCGGACTAGCGGGAGCAGATACGCGGTATTTT. Amino acid sequence: CASSPGLAGADTRYF.

This clonotype was detected many times. The chain couples TRBV4-1 to TRBJ2-7; tentatively, D is TRBD2 (5 bases). Trimming cost V 0 bases and J 6 bases, with 12 bases left between them. Germline CDR1 and CDR2: MGHRA and YSYEKL. The CDR3 is 14 amino acids. The CDR3: CASSQETKFSEQYF. CDR3 bases: TGCGCCAGCAGCCAAGAGACTAAATTTTCCGAGCAGTACTTC.

The chain joins TRBV20-1 to TRBJ1-4, with a weak D call TRBD1 (6 bases). The CDR3 consists of 14 residues. CDR1 DFQATT and CDR2 SNEGSKA come from the germline V gene (reference sequence). V lost 5 bases, J lost 0 bases, and 10 bases lay in between. CDR3 residues: CSAFQGTTNEKLFF. The CDR3 nucleotides are TGCAGTGCTTTTCAGGGGACAACTAATGAAAAACTGTTTTTT.